Presented here are 27 T cell receptor beta chains from one specimen sequenced in a study of cytomegalovirus exposure and HLA in healthy donors. PCR employed 60 Vbeta and 13 Jbeta primers. Data came from immunoSEQ multiplex PCR; TCRdb stores just in-frame clones and leaves some out. The sample includes some 76,000 clones, about four fifths seen only once; the top ten take around 8.9%. What was sequenced was PBMCs. These receptors were collected from a woman in her forties in good health and CMV-seropositive.

The chain carries TRBV19 and TRBJ1-4, with 7 positions matching TRBD1. Trimming cost V 5 bases and J 1 base; bases outside gene matches: 4. The CDR3 consists of 15 residues. Germline V gives CDR1 LNHDA, CDR2 SQIVND (reference sequence). The CDR3 protein is CASSLRTGTNEKLFF. As DNA, the CDR3 is TGTGCCAGTAGTCTGCGGACAGGAACTAATGAAAAACTGTTTTTT.

The chain is built from TRBV4-1 and TRBJ1-6; TRBD1 agrees at 7 bases. With 4 bases clipped from V and 6 bases from J, the junction kept 9 bases outside the gene matches. Germline CDR1 MGHRA, CDR2 YSYEKL. The CDR3 has 16 residues. CDR3 nucleotides: TGCGCCAGCAGCCCAGGGGACAGACCTTTTAATTCACCCCTCCACTTT. Its protein is CASSPGDRPFNSPLHF.

The chain employs TRBV2 and TRBJ1-1; perhaps TRBD1 as D (6 bases). This CDR3 comprises 14 residues. Germline V gene data show CDR1 as SNHLY and CDR2 as FYNNEI. V gave up 3 bases and J gave up 1 base, with 9 bases separating them. In DNA form, the CDR3 reads TGTGCCAGCAGTGATACAGGGCGGAACACTGAAGCTTTCTTT. It is translated as CASSDTGRNTEAFF.

This clone was recorded a few times. This rearrangement joins TRBV7-8 to TRBJ1-1; D remains ambiguous. The CDR3 has 14 residues. Germline CDR1 and CDR2: SGHVS and FQNEAQ. Trimming stripped 7 bases from V and 5 bases from J, with 17 bases between. The CDR3 bases are TGTGCCAGCATCCCGGCGGCCGGGGTTACTGAAGCTTTCTTT. Protein: CASIPAAGVTEAFF.

The gene calls are TRBV7-2 and TRBJ1-2; TRBD1 aligns across 10 bases. The CDR3 runs to 14 residues. Germline assignment: CDR1 SGHTA and CDR2 FQGNSA. The V gene end was trimmed by 3 bases and the J gene end by 12 bases; junction bases not matched to a gene: 10. The CDR3 region has the DNA TGTGCCAGCAGCTTGGAACCGGGACAGGGGAGTAACACCTTC. Its protein product is CASSLEPGQGSNTF.

V is TRBV5-1 and J is TRBJ2-7; 7 bases match TRBD2. Germline V gives CDR1 SGHRS, CDR2 YFSETQ. V dropped 0 bases and J dropped 3; count of bases not matched to a gene: 6. CDR3 length: 15 amino acids. This CDR3 reads CASSLGTSVYYEQYF. Written as DNA, the CDR3 is TGCGCCAGCAGCTTGGGGACTAGTGTATACTACGAGCAGTACTTC.

V usage is TRBV4-3 and J usage is TRBJ2-2, with 10 bases that match TRBD1. Trimming removed 2 bases from V and 6 bases from J; junction bases left unmatched: 6. The germline CDR1 and CDR2 sequences are LGHNA and YSLEER. The CDR3 is made up of 16 amino acids. CDR3 sequence (DNA): TGCGCCAGCAGCCAACCCGGACAGGGGGGTCCCGGGGAGCTGTTTTTT. Translation gives CASSQPGQGGPGELFF.

This clone was detected a few times. This chain connects TRBV7-2 to TRBJ1-1, with D unclear. V was trimmed by 8 bases and J by 0 bases, leaving 10 bases between them. Germline V gene data show CDR1 as SGHTA and CDR2 as FQGNSA. The CDR3 spans 13 residues. CDR3 region: CASLYSLNTEAFF. CDR3 coding DNA: TGTGCCAGCCTGTATAGTTTGAACACTGAAGCTTTCTTT.

V is TRBV5-4 and J is TRBJ2-6; D is uncertain. V gave up 4 bases and J gave up 4 bases, with 12 bases separating them. CDR1 and CDR2 (germline): SGHNT, YYREEE (reference sequence). CDR3 size: 15 residues. The CDR3 loop is CASSIPSVGANVLTF. Here the CDR3 DNA reads TGTGCCAGCAGCATCCCTAGTGTGGGGGCCAACGTCCTGACTTTC.

The CDR3 here is CASSQGSGNYGYTF. DNA of the CDR3: TGCGCCAGCAGCCAGGGGTCAGGGAACTATGGCTACACCTTC. This chain links TRBV4-1 with TRBJ1-2; tentative D call: TRBD1 (5 bases). Per the germline V gene, CDR1 is MGHRA and CDR2 is YSYEKL. CDR3 length: 14 amino acids. V shed 3 bases and J shed 2 bases, with 10 bases lying between them.

The chain recombines TRBV15 with TRBJ1-5, with 7 bases fitting TRBD1. Germline-derived CDR1 and CDR2 are LNHNV and YYDKDF (reference sequence). The length of the CDR3 is 15 residues. Trimming cost V 0 bases and J 4 bases; bases outside gene matches: 3. The chain's CDR3 is CATSRDGQENQPQHF. CDR3 nucleotide sequence: TGTGCCACCAGCAGAGATGGACAGGAAAATCAGCCCCAGCATTTT.

This chain connects TRBV29-1 to TRBJ1-1; maybe TRBD1 (6 bases). The length of the CDR3 is 13 residues. The germline CDR1 and CDR2 sequences are SQVTM and ANQGSEA. Deletions cut 6 bases from V and 0 bases from J, with 11 bases between. In DNA, the CDR3 is TGCAGCGTCATGACAGGCCTGAACACTGAAGCTTTCTTT. Translating it yields CSVMTGLNTEAFF.

V and J are TRBV6-5 and TRBJ1-3; D gene uncertain. The CDR3 loop spans 12 amino acids. V lost 7 bases, J lost 4 bases, and 8 bases lay in between. CDR1 is MNHEY, CDR2 SVGAGI, per germline. The CDR3 region is CASTASGNTIYF. As DNA, the CDR3 is TGTGCCAGCACCGCGAGCGGAAACACCATATATTTT.

This rearrangement joins TRBV10-1 to TRBJ1-5; 8 nucleotides line up with TRBD1. The V gene's germline CDR1 is WNHNN and CDR2 SYGVQD (reference sequence). The CDR3 extends over 13 amino acids. V lost 11 bases, J lost 3 bases, and 6 bases stayed unmatched. Here the CDR3 reads CAADRGLNQPQHF. CDR3 nucleotide sequence: TGCGCCGCCGACAGGGGCCTCAATCAGCCCCAGCATTTT.

The rearrangement joins TRBV30 to TRBJ1-1; the D gene is possibly TRBD1 (5 bases). This CDR3 has 11 amino acids. V dropped 6 bases and J dropped 3 bases, with 8 bases sitting between them. CDR1 GTSNPN and CDR2 SVGIG come from the germline V gene (reference sequence). CDR3 in DNA: TGTGCCTGTGGGGCGTACACTGAAGCTTTCTTT. Residues: CACGAYTEAFF.

The chain joins TRBV5-1 to TRBJ1-3, with 7 bases lining up with TRBD1. The CDR3 has 15 residues. The germline CDR1 and CDR2 sequences are SGHRS and YFSETQ. Trimming cost V 4 bases and J 0 bases; bases outside gene matches: 4. The CDR3 loop is CASSLTGDSGNTIYF. The CDR3 DNA reads as TGCGCCAGCAGCCTTACAGGGGACTCTGGAAACACCATATATTTT.

The V call is TRBV6-1, the J call TRBJ1-2; D ambiguous. Trimming left V 4 bases short and J 4 bases short, with 7 bases between. Germline loops: CDR1 MNHNS, CDR2 SASEGT. The length of the CDR3 is 12 residues. This CDR3 reads CASSAEVYGYTF. The CDR3 DNA sequence: TGTGCCAGCAGTGCCGAGGTCTATGGCTACACCTTC.

J is TRBJ2-1 and V is TRBV19, with 8 bases fitting TRBD1. Germline values: CDR1 LNHDA, CDR2 SQIVND (reference sequence). V dropped 0 bases and J dropped 10; count of bases not matched to a gene: 11. The CDR3 is made up of 16 amino acids. CDR3: CASSIDYGGTGGEQFF. In DNA form, the CDR3 reads TGTGCCAGTAGTATAGACTACGGGGGAACAGGGGGGGAGCAGTTCTTC.

The chain couples TRBV28 to TRBJ2-1; 7 bases are a match to TRBD2. Germline-derived CDR1 and CDR2 are MDHEN and SYDVKM. The CDR3 is 17 residues long. With 6 bases clipped from V and 9 bases from J, the junction kept 20 bases outside the gene matches. In DNA form, the CDR3 reads TGTGCCAGCAGACCCGCCCCTGGGGACGGGGGGAGGGGTGAGCAGTTCTTC. This sequence encodes CASRPAPGDGGRGEQFF.

This clone was picked up one time. The chain combines TRBV5-8 with TRBJ1-5; the D gene is possibly TRBD1 (5 bases). The CDR3 loop spans 13 amino acids. The germline V gene has CDR1 SGHTS and CDR2 YDEGEE. V was trimmed by 0 bases and J by 7 bases, leaving 8 bases between them. CDR3 residues: CASSLDRNQPQHF. For the CDR3, the DNA is TGTGCCAGCAGCTTGGACAGGAACCAGCCCCAGCATTTT.

The rearrangement links TRBV20-1 to TRBJ1-2, with D possibly matching TRBD1 (5 bases). Looked up from germline, CDR1 is DFQATT and CDR2 is SNEGSKA (reference sequence). The CDR3 loop spans 11 amino acids. The chain's CDR3 is CLLGGDYGYTF. The CDR3 DNA reads as TGCTTATTGGGAGGGGACTATGGCTACACCTTC.

This clone was seen a handful of times. This sequence joins TRBV5-5 and TRBJ1-2; 8 bases map to TRBD1. CDR3 size: 15 residues. Germline loops: CDR1 SGHKS, CDR2 YYEKEE (reference sequence). V trimming: 2 bases; J trimming: 4 bases; junction bases outside the gene matches: 7. The CDR3 nucleotides are TGTGCCAGCAGCTTCCCGGGACAGGAGGGCTATGGCTACACCTTC. Protein sequence: CASSFPGQEGYGYTF.

This clone showed up just once. The chain uses TRBV30 and TRBJ2-5, with 10 positions matching TRBD1. This CDR3 has 14 amino acids. Germline V gene lookup returns CDR1 GTSNPN and CDR2 SVGIG (reference sequence). Trimming at V came to 5 bases and at J to 4 bases, leaving 7 bases not matched to a gene. CDR3 loop: CAWGGTGAAETQYF. In DNA form, the CDR3 reads TGTGCCTGGGGGGGGACAGGGGCGGCAGAGACCCAGTACTTC.

The V gene is TRBV29-1, the J gene TRBJ1-5; 7 bases match TRBD1. Trimming took 4 bases from V and 5 from J; bases not matched to a gene: 2. Germline values: CDR1 SQVTM, CDR2 ANQGSEA. The CDR3 totals 12 residues. The CDR3 here is CSVGGQDQPQHF. The CDR3 DNA reads as TGCAGCGTTGGCGGACAGGATCAGCCCCAGCATTTT.

This clone appeared once. The genes are TRBV28 and TRBJ2-3, with TRBD2 matching over 10 bases. CDR3 length: 15 amino acids. The junction had 4 bases not matched to a gene; V was cut back by 7 bases and J by 0 bases. The V gene's germline CDR1 is MDHEN and CDR2 SYDVKM. CDR3 sequence: CASTTSGVSTDTQYF. CDR3 nucleotides: TGTGCCAGCACCACTAGCGGGGTGAGCACAGATACGCAGTATTTT.

Note on this clone: Other DNA variants within this sample encode the same CDR3. The rearrangement joins TRBV7-9 to TRBJ1-1; D perhaps matches TRBD1 (6 bases). CDR3 length equals 14 residues. CDR1 is SEHNR and CDR2 is FQNEAQ in the germline V gene (reference sequence). The V gene lost 6 bases and the J gene lost 1 base, with 12 bases spanning the gap. The CDR3 DNA follows: TGTGCCAGCAGGGGTTTAGGGGGGAACACTGAAGCTTTCTTT. Translated, it gives CASRGLGGNTEAFF.

This chain connects TRBV7-9 to TRBJ1-1; tentatively, D is TRBD1 (5 bases). The ends were cut back, 5 bases at V and 1 base at J, with 8 bases in the middle. The CDR3 has 13 residues. Germline V gives CDR1 SEHNR, CDR2 FQNEAQ (reference sequence). The CDR3 DNA sequence: TGTGCCAGCAGCACGCAGGGGAACACTGAAGCTTTCTTT. Translated, it gives CASSTQGNTEAFF.